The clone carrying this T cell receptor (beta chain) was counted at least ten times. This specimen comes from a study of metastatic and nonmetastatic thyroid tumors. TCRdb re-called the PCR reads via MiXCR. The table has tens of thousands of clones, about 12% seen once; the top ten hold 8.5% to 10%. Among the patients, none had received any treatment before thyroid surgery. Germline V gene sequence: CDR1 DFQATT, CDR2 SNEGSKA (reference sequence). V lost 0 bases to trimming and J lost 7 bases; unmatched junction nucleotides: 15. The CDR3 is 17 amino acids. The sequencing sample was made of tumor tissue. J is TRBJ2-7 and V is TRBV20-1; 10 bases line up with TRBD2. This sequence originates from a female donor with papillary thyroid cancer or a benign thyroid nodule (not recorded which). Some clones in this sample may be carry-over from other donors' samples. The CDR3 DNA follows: TGCAGTGCTAGAGATAGTTCAGCGGGAGGGGTTTTCGGAGAGCAGTACTTC. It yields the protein CSARDSSAGGVFGEQYF.